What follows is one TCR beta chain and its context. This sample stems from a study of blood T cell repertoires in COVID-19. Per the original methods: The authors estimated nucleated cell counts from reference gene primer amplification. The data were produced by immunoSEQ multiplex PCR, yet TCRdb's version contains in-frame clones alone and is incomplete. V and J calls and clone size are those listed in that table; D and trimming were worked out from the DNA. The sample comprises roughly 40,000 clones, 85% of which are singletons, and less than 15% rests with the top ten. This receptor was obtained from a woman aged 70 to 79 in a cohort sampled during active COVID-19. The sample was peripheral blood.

The CDR3 reads CASSLVTGVGTDTQYF. In DNA form, the CDR3 reads TGTGCCAGCAGCTTAGTGACAGGTGTCGGCACAGATACGCAGTATTTT. The V call is TRBV11-2, the J call TRBJ2-3; possible D gene TRBD1, 6 bases. This CDR3 region has 16 residues. V gave up 1 base and J gave up 1 base, with 12 bases separating them. CDR1 is SGHAT, CDR2 FQNNGV, per germline.